The clone carrying this TCR beta chain was counted a few times. No antigen is known for it. MiXCR was run by TCRdb on the 5' RACE reads, yielding one entry per CDR3 protein. The sample shows under 350,000 distinct CDR3 sequences, 4.1% of them seen only once. The sample is drawn from a study of T cells after yellow fever vaccination. V lost 3 bases and J 3 bases, leaving 12 bases between the germline ends. This CDR3 region has 14 residues. Germline assignment: CDR1 SGHRS and CDR2 YFSETQ. Study results and limitations: Overlap between CD4 and CD8 compartments was detected for a small share of clonotypes. Though weaker, the secondary response peaked faster, on day 5 versus 15.

The TCR originated in a man aged 18-30 years who received the YFV17D yellow fever vaccine. Sequenced material: PBMCs, taken 5 days after the yellow fever booster vaccination. The chain uses TRBV5-1 and TRBJ2-5; D perhaps matches TRBD2 (7 bases). CDR3 region: CASSWGGGKETQYF. Written as DNA, the CDR3 is TGCGCCAGCAGCTGGGGGGGCGGTAAAGAGACCCAGTACTTC.